The next 10 T cell receptor beta chains were all read from a single sample in a study of blood T cell repertoires in COVID-19. Assay: immunoSEQ multiplex PCR; the TCRdb copy retains only in-frame clones and omits some. The sample has around 50,000 clones, roughly 84% seen once. Sequencing was done on a sample of peripheral blood. The origin of the receptors is a man aged 45-60 years with active COVID-19.

DNA for the CDR3: TGTGCCATCAGTCCAGGGTTGTATAATTCACCCCTCCACTTT. Its translation: CAISPGLYNSPLHF. The V and J genes are TRBV10-3 and TRBJ1-6, with TRBD1 as a possible D gene (5 bases). The CDR3 is 14 amino acids. CDR1 is ENHRY and CDR2 is SYGVKD in the germline V gene. Trimming cost V 5 bases and J 4 bases, with 9 bases left between them.

The V call is TRBV19, the J call TRBJ2-7, with D possibly TRBD1 on 6 matching bases. The germline gives CDR1 LNHDA, CDR2 SQIVND (reference sequence). The CDR3 consists of 13 residues. Trimming removed 2 bases from V and 2 bases from J, with 7 bases in between. CDR3 amino acids: CASSIQGTYEQYF. The CDR3 DNA sequence: TGTGCCAGTAGTATACAGGGGACCTACGAGCAGTACTTC.

This chain uses TRBV3-1 (or the pseudogene TRBV3-2) with TRBJ2-1; TRBD1 matches at 7 bases. The CDR3 consists of 15 residues. Germline V gene data show CDR1 as LGHDT and CDR2 as YNNKEL (reference sequence). V trimming: 1 base; J trimming: 8 bases; junction bases outside the gene matches: 8. CDR3 in DNA: TGTGCCAGCAGCCAAGGCCTCTTACAGGGGCATGAGCAGTTCTTC. As protein: CASSQGLLQGHEQFF.

The V gene is TRBV7-6, the J gene TRBJ2-1; TRBD2 aligns across 9 bases. There are 16 residues in the CDR3. From germline, CDR1 is SGHVS and CDR2 FNYEAQ. Unmatched junction bases numbered 3, after V lost 2 bases and J lost 1 base. The CDR3 DNA follows: TGTGCCAGCAGCTTAATGCGGGGGGGGTCCTACAATGAGCAGTTCTTC. Protein: CASSLMRGGSYNEQFF.

This chain uses TRBV13 with TRBJ2-5, with TRBD2 matching over 8 bases. This CDR3 is built from 13 residues. The germline CDR1 and CDR2 sequences are PRHDT and FYEKMQ (reference sequence). The J segment lost 5 bases and the V segment lost 6 bases, leaving 5 bases of the junction unmatched. CDR3 residues: CASRHGLAETQYF. The CDR3 DNA reads TGTGCCAGCAGGCACGGACTAGCCGAGACCCAGTACTTC.

CDR3 sequence (DNA): TGCAGCGTTGCCAAGCGGGGGACACAAGAGACCCAGTACTTC. Translated, it gives CSVAKRGTQETQYF. The V call is TRBV29-1, the J call TRBJ2-5; 8 bases match TRBD2. The CDR3 sequence is 14 residues long. Germline loops: CDR1 SQVTM, CDR2 ANQGSEA. The ends lost 4 bases at V and 2 bases at J; junction bases unmatched: 6. The full variable domain, rest sourced from reference TRBV29-1 and TRBJ2-5, is SAVISQKPSRDICQRGTSLTIQCQVDSQVTMMFWYRQQPGQSLTLIATANQGSEATYESGFVIDKFPISRPNLTFSTLTVSNMSPEDSSIYLCSVAKRGTQETQYFGPGTRLLVL.

This clone was counted once. This sequence joins TRBV14 and TRBJ2-1, with TRBD2 identical over 10 bases. Germline-derived CDR1 and CDR2 are SGHDN and FVKESK. This CDR3 comprises 13 residues. The junction had 8 bases not matched to a gene; V was cut back by 10 bases and J by 8 bases. The CDR3 protein is CATSGRGLDEQFF. For the CDR3, the DNA is TGTGCCACTAGCGGGAGAGGATTGGATGAGCAGTTCTTC.

CDR3 coding DNA: TGTGCCAGCAGCGTAGAGCTAGCGGGAGGCAATGAGCAGTTCTTC. This codes for CASSVELAGGNEQFF. The rearrangement links TRBV9 to TRBJ2-1; 11 positions agree with TRBD2. Germline CDR1 and CDR2: SGDLS and YYNGEE. With V trimmed by 0 bases and J by 6 bases, 2 bases remained unmatched. There are 15 residues in the CDR3. The whole variable domain, remainder taken from reference TRBV9 and TRBJ2-1, is DSGVTQTPKHLITATGQRVTLRCSPRSGDLSVYWYQQSLDQGLQFLIQYYNGEERAKGNILERFSAQQFPDLHSELNLSSLELGDSALYFCASSVELAGGNEQFFGPGTRLTVL.

The V gene is TRBV9, the J gene TRBJ1-2; 10 bases are shared with TRBD1. After removal of 3 bases from V and 5 bases from J, the junction contained 16 bases not matched to a gene. This CDR3 has 18 residues. Looked up from germline, CDR1 is SGDLS and CDR2 is YYNGEE. CDR3 nucleotides: TGTGCCAGCAGCGCCAACCCAGGGGCCGACAGGGGGCCATATGGCTACACCTTC. It encodes CASSANPGADRGPYGYTF.

In this sample, this clone turned up once. The rearrangement uses TRBV5-1 and TRBJ2-7, with D possibly being TRBD2 (6 bases). V was trimmed by 3 bases and J by 2 bases, leaving 15 bases between them. The length of the CDR3 is 15 residues. CDR1 is SGHRS, CDR2 YFSETQ, per germline. CDR3 protein: CASSSLEGGPYEQYF. Written as DNA, the CDR3 is TGCGCCAGCAGCTCTCTCGAGGGAGGACCCTACGAGCAGTACTTC.